This is a list of T cell receptor beta chains from one sample in a study of blood T cells in healthy people across ages. From the 5' RACE reads, TCRdb called clonotypes with MiXCR, one entry per CDR3 protein. The sample gives roughly 900,000 distinct CDR3 sequences, less than 35% of which show up once; roughly 17% is in the top ten. Specimen: blood. The receptor source for this set is a woman older than 75 in good health. The CDR3 runs from the conserved cysteine through the conserved F or W. The D gene is left open where the match is weak. Expanded clones get a size class; other rows say once, few or many, or leave the size out.

V: TRBV5-5
size: once
D: TRBD1
J: TRBJ1-6
DNA: TGTGCCAGCAGTAGAGGGACAGAAAATTCACCCCTCCACTTT
CDR3: CASSRGTENSPLHF

V: TRBV29-1
size: few
D: .
J: TRBJ2-7
DNA: TGCCCTTTGAACAGGTACTCCTACGAGCAGTACTTC
CDR3: CPLNRYSYEQYF

V: TRBV4-1
size: .
D: .
J: TRBJ1-1
DNA: TGCGCCAGCACCCCAGGGCGGGGCGGCACTGAAGCTTTCTTT
CDR3: CASTPGRGGTEAFF

V: TRBV5-8
size: .
D: .
J: TRBJ2-3
DNA: TGTGCCAACAGCTTGAGGGGTGTGGATACGCAGTATTTT
CDR3: CANSLRGVDTQYF

V: TRBV29-1
size: .
D: TRBD1
J: TRBJ2-7
DNA: TGCAGCGCGGGGACAGGACTCTACGAGCAGTACTTC
CDR3: CSAGTGLYEQYF

V: TRBV20-1
size: .
D: TRBD1
J: TRBJ1-4
DNA: TGCAGTGCAACAACACCGGGACAGGACAATGAAAAACTGTTTTTT
CDR3: CSATTPGQDNEKLFF

V: TRBV7-2
size: .
D: .
J: TRBJ1-5
DNA: TGTGCCAGCAGCTTAGGGACAGAACAGCCCCAGCATTTT
CDR3: CASSLGTEQPQHF

V: TRBV4-2
size: .
D: .
J: TRBJ1-5
DNA: TGTGCCAGCAGCCAGACGGACACCAATCAGCCCCAGCATTTT
CDR3: CASSQTDTNQPQHF

V: TRBV9
size: .
D: .
J: TRBJ2-3
DNA: TGTGCCAGCAGCGTAGGTCCCAGGGGTGCAGATACGCAGTATTTT
CDR3: CASSVGPRGADTQYF

V: TRBV20-1
size: .
D: .
J: TRBJ1-5
DNA: TGCAGTGCGGTCCGCGGGGAAGTCAATCAGCCCCAGCATTTT
CDR3: CSAVRGEVNQPQHF

V: TRBV5-1
size: .
D: TRBD1
J: TRBJ1-2
DNA: TGCGCCAGCAGCGCCGGACAGGGTGGGAACACCTTC
CDR3: CASSAGQGGNTF

V: TRBV6-6
size: many
D: .
J: TRBJ2-7
DNA: TGTGCCAGCAGCCCCCAGGGTCAAGGGAGCCGCGAGCAGTACTTC
CDR3: CASSPQGQGSREQYF

V: TRBV28
size: .
D: TRBD1
J: TRBJ1-6
DNA: TGTGCCAGCAGTTCCTCCGGGACAGGGTTCGGTTCACCCCTCCACTTT
CDR3: CASSSSGTGFGSPLHF

V: TRBV20-1
size: .
D: .
J: TRBJ1-5
DNA: TGCAGTGCGGGACACGGAAGCAATCAGCCCCAGCATTTT
CDR3: CSAGHGSNQPQHF

V: TRBV6-2/TRBV6-3
size: .
D: TRBD1
J: TRBJ2-1
DNA: TGTGCCAGCAGTTACGGGACAGGGGGGCACAATGAGCAGTTCTTC
CDR3: CASSYGTGGHNEQFF

V: TRBV7-9
size: many
D: TRBD2
J: TRBJ2-7
DNA: TGTGCCAGCAGCCCGGATATAGGGAGGGCCTACGAGCAGTACTTC
CDR3: CASSPDIGRAYEQYF

V: TRBV20-1
size: few
D: .
J: TRBJ1-1
DNA: TGCAGTGCCCCGACAGGACTACACTTGAACACTGAAGCTTTCTTT
CDR3: CSAPTGLHLNTEAFF

V: TRBV6-2/TRBV6-3
size: .
D: .
J: TRBJ1-5
DNA: TGTGCCAGCAGCCCAGAGGACAGAGACGGTTGGCCCCAGCATTTT
CDR3: CASSPEDRDGWPQHF

V: TRBV29-1
size: .
D: .
J: TRBJ2-1
DNA: TGCAGCGTTAGTGGACAGCCGGATGAGCAGTTCTTC
CDR3: CSVSGQPDEQFF

V: TRBV12-3/TRBV12-4
size: once
D: TRBD1
J: TRBJ2-5
DNA: TGTGCCAGCAGCCATGGGACAGGGAGCACAAACGAGGAGTACTTC
CDR3: CASSHGTGSTNEEYF

V: TRBV20-1
size: many
D: TRBD1
J: TRBJ2-5
DNA: TGCAGTGCTAGAGATCCCGAGGGGGCCGGTGAGACCCAGTACTTC
CDR3: CSARDPEGAGETQYF

V: TRBV20-1
size: many
D: TRBD1
J: TRBJ1-2
DNA: TGCAGTGCTACAGGGACAGGGGAATATGGCTACACCTTC
CDR3: CSATGTGEYGYTF

V: TRBV14
size: many
D: .
J: TRBJ2-4
DNA: TGTGCCAGCAGCCCAGGGACGAGTCTTCAGTACTTC
CDR3: CASSPGTSLQYF